These T cell receptor beta chains were read from a single sample in a study of T cell repertoires in cytomegalovirus infection. No antigen has been assigned to these receptors. TCRdb re-called the reads with MiXCR, one entry per CDR3 protein. The profile shows 380,000 or so distinct CDR3 sequences, around a third of them singletons. This specimen was cultured PBMCs, taken from culture after CMV antigen stimulation. Receptors originate from a human donor in good health (CMV status not recorded). Some clones in this sample may be carry-over from other donors' samples. The CDR3 runs from the conserved cysteine through the conserved F or W.

j_gene,v_gene,CDR3aa
TRBJ1-3,TRBV20-1,CSAKGSGNTIYF
TRBJ2-1,TRBV7-2,CASSLAISGYNEQFF
TRBJ2-3,TRBV2,CASSGGRGRATDTQYF
TRBJ1-1,TRBV12-3/TRBV12-4,CASSLLGQANTEAFF
TRBJ2-3,TRBV6-2/TRBV6-3,CASRGSGSFTDTQYF
TRBJ2-1,TRBV5-1,CASSLGQGHGYNEQFF
TRBJ2-3,TRBV7-2,CASSPSGQGASSTDTQYF
TRBJ2-3,TRBV11-3,CASSTDGGTDTQYF
TRBJ2-1,TRBV6-1,CASSVGRASSYNEQFF
TRBJ2-1,TRBV15,CATSRTGIREQFF
TRBJ1-2,TRBV12-3/TRBV12-4,CASEVVSGAFDGYTF
TRBJ2-5,TRBV7-2,CASSLWDRERETQYF
TRBJ2-5,TRBV20-1,CSAWGPNQETQYF
TRBJ2-7,TRBV27,CASSYRTGGYEQYF
TRBJ2-3,TRBV7-2,CASRKEETQYF
TRBJ2-1,TRBV19,CASSLLVGEQFF
TRBJ2-6,TRBV7-2,CASSHGQGASGANVLTF
TRBJ2-2,TRBV27,CASSILGARGELFF
TRBJ2-1,TRBV10-1,CASRDKIRGVNYNEQFF
TRBJ1-4,TRBV7-9,CASSLAANEKLFF
TRBJ1-2,TRBV27,CASSHRGTYGYTF
TRBJ2-1,TRBV7-9,CASSPVRRGGSTYNEQFF